The entry below describes one T cell receptor (beta chain). Its target antigen remains unknown. Base quality data are lacking; no much larger clone is found one base away. This sample was included in a study of T cell changes during pregnancy in multiple sclerosis (dated 2019 in TCRdb). With respect to the entire study: In women with multiple sclerosis, the researchers looked at how the T cell repertoire shifted as pregnancy progressed.

The library was made by the immunoSEQ multiplex PCR assay. The source is immuneACCESS, and TCRdb retained only in-frame sequences with V and J called. Part of the clones is not carried over; for the studies checked, unresolved V genes explain less than half of this, and the remainder is unexplained. In this sample the table shows 35,000 or so clones, about 90% of which occur a single time. 0.47% of the sample is held by the ten biggest clonotypes. The CDR3 starts with the cysteine, ends with the phenylalanine, and has 13 residues. Only the CDR3 DNA is retained, 39 bases long and in frame from the first base. CDR1 is given as MDHEN and CDR2 as SYDVKM, both from the germline V gene. Trimming removed 7 bases from V and 2 bases from J, leaving 10 bases between the germline ends.

This clonotype was sampled from a female donor with multiple sclerosis, enrolled in a pregnancy study. The rearranged segments are TRBV28 and TRBJ2-3, with an unclear D gene assignment. Here the sequenced sample was CD4+ T cells from peripheral blood mononuclear cells, taken after pregnancy. The DNA reads as follows: TGTGCCAGCACCACTCGAACCACAGATACGCAGTATTTT. Its protein product is CASTTRTTDTQYF. The full variable domain, with segments outside the CDR3 supplied by the reference TRBV28 and TRBJ2-3 proteins, appears as DVKVTQSSRYLVKRTGEKVFLECVQDMDHENMFWYRQDPGLGLRLIYFSYDVKMKEKGDIPEGYSVSREKKERFSLILESASTNQTSMYLCASTTRTTDTQYFGPGTRLTVL.